This T cell receptor beta chain derives from a study of blood T cell repertoires in COVID-19. Study background: Whether acute or convalescent, the COVID-19 samples came from the United States, Italy and Spain. PBMCs, B-cell-depleted T cells, or T cells were the source of the cDNA or gDNA that made up the material.

Study processing details: Estimation of nucleated cell counts relied on the amplification of reference gene primers. TCRdb keeps only in-frame clones here, not all; method: immunoSEQ multiplex PCR. D and trimming were read from the DNA, whereas the V and J calls and clone size are those reported in that table. Among more than 100,000 clones, about 90% were seen once, and the ten largest hold 2.5% to 3.5%. This CDR3 spans 16 amino acids. Germline CDR1 and CDR2: SGHTA and FQGNSA. Germline trimming cut 4 bases from V and 3 bases from J; bases unmatched to any gene: 6. The receptor comes from a man between 50 and 59 years old in a cohort sampled during active COVID-19. Source material: peripheral blood. V is TRBV7-2 and J is TRBJ2-3, with 11 positions matching TRBD2. The CDR3 coding sequence is TGTGCCAGCAGCTCGTTAGCGGGGGGGCTAACAGATACGCAGTATTTT. It specifies CASSSLAGGLTDTQYF.